The 9 T cell receptor beta chains below come from one sample, sequenced in a study of blood T cells in healthy people across ages. With a J-beta primer mix and a sample-barcoded 5' primer, a second PCR ran about 6 to 11 cycles. MiXCR was run by TCRdb on the 5' RACE reads, yielding one entry per CDR3 protein. Found here are 600,000 or so distinct CDR3 sequences, more than 45% of them singletons; the top ten hold around 23%. The sample taken for sequencing was blood. Every receptor here comes from a man older than 75 in good health.

In the case of this clonotype: One end of the junction is discordant with germline, which a read error may explain. The V gene is TRBV4-3, the J gene TRBJ2-1, with 7 bases identical to TRBD1. From germline, CDR1 is LGHNA and CDR2 YSLEER. There are 16 residues in the CDR3. CDR3: CASSNLLGGRYSEQFF. The CDR3 coding sequence is TGCGCCAGCAGCAACCTACTAGGGGGCAGGTACAGTGAGCAGTTCTTC.

Turning to this clonotype: Its ends do not fully match the called genes, so a read error is possible. This sequence joins TRBV15 and TRBJ2-3, with no clear D. Germline V gene data show CDR1 as LNHNV and CDR2 as YYDKDF (reference sequence). This CDR3 contains 14 residues. CDR3 sequence: CATNRGRSTDTQYF. CDR3 DNA: TGTGCCACCAACAGAGGACGGTCCACAGATACGCAGTATTTT.

The chain recombines TRBV5-1 with TRBJ2-5, with TRBD2 matching 13 bases. The DNA matches TRBJ2-7 better at its end, which makes the J call doubtful. CDR1 and CDR2 (germline): SGHRS, YFSETQ. The length of the CDR3 is 15 residues. CDR3 sequence (DNA): TGCGCCAGCAGCTCCCGGACTAGCGGGAGAAACGAGCAGTACTTC. Its protein is CASSSRTSGRNEQYF.

V is TRBV4-3 and J is TRBJ1-4; D uncertain. The CDR3 extends over 15 amino acids. Germline CDR1 and CDR2: LGHNA and YSLEER. V was trimmed by 0 bases and J by 3 bases, leaving 8 bases between them. CDR3 residues: CASSQDMGANEKLFF. In nucleotides, the CDR3 is TGCGCCAGCAGCCAAGATATGGGAGCTAATGAAAAACTGTTTTTT.

The chain couples TRBV12-3 or TRBV12-4 to TRBJ2-3; possibly TRBD1 or TRBD2 for D (5 bases each). V shed 6 bases and J shed 0 bases, with 16 bases lying between them. This CDR3 is 16 amino acids long. CDR3 bases: TGTGCCAGCAGGAAAACCGGGACGGTTAGCACAGATACGCAGTATTTT. It specifies CASRKTGTVSTDTQYF.

The rearrangement joins TRBV6-2 or TRBV6-3 to TRBJ2-1; 13 bases agree with TRBD2. This CDR3 has 21 residues. Trimming at V came to 2 bases and at J to 1 base, leaving 14 bases not matched to a gene. Germline-derived CDR1 and CDR2 are MNHEY and SVGEGT. CDR3 sequence: CASSYPGPTSGGPGSYNEQFF. In DNA, the CDR3 is TGTGCCAGCAGTTACCCGGGGCCGACTAGCGGGGGGCCAGGATCCTACAATGAGCAGTTCTTC.

The rearrangement uses TRBV20-1 and TRBJ2-5; the match to TRBD2 covers 10 bases. The CDR3 is 17 amino acids. Trimming at V came to 5 bases and at J to 5 bases, leaving 17 bases not matched to a gene. Germline-derived CDR1 and CDR2 are DFQATT and SNEGSKA (reference sequence). CDR3 DNA sequence: TGCAGTGCTCCCCCGGGGGCTAGCGGGGGCCTCCGGGAGACCCAGTACTTC. Its protein product is CSAPPGASGGLRETQYF.

This clonotype was detected only a few times. The chain recombines TRBV4-3 with TRBJ2-1, with a possible D match to TRBD2 (6 bases). CDR1 is LGHNA, CDR2 YSLEER, per germline. There are 15 residues in the CDR3. V dropped 6 bases and J dropped 4 bases, with 16 bases sitting between them. Here the CDR3 DNA reads TGCGCCAGCAGTACGACTATGAGCGGGTACAATGAGCAGTTCTTC. Translation: CASSTTMSGYNEQFF.

The V call is TRBV7-6, the J call TRBJ2-4; a weak D match, TRBD1 (6 bases). V lost 5 bases and J 3 bases, leaving 23 bases between the germline ends. Germline assignment: CDR1 SGHVS and CDR2 FNYEAQ. This CDR3 contains 18 residues. CDR3 sequence (DNA): TGTGCCAGCAGCCGTAGCACCCCACAGGGAAGGGGCAAAAACATTCAGTACTTC. Translated, it gives CASSRSTPQGRGKNIQYF.